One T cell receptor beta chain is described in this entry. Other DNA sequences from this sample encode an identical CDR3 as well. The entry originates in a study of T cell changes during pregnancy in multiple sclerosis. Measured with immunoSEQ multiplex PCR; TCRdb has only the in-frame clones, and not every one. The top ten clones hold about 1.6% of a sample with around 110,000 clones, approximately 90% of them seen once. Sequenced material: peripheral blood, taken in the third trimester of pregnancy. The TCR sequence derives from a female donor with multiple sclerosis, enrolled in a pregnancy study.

CDR3 coding DNA: TGTGCCAGCAGCTTCCTAGCGGCACAAGAGACCCAGTACTTC. This gives the protein CASSFLAAQETQYF. The chain has TRBV5-6 and TRBJ2-5, with 7 bases matching TRBD2. V dropped 2 bases and J dropped 2; count of bases not matched to a gene: 3. This CDR3 spans 14 amino acids. CDR1 is SGHDT, CDR2 YYEEEE, per germline.